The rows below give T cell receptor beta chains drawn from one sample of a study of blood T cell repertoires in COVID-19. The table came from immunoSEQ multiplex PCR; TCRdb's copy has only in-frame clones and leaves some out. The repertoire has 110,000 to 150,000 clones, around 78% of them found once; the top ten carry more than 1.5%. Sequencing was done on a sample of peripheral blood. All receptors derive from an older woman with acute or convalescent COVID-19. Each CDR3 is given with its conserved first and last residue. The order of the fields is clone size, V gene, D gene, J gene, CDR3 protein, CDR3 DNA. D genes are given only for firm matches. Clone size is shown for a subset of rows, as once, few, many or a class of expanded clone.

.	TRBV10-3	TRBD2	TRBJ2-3	CAILAGGGTDTQYF	TGTGCCATCTTAGCGGGAGGTGGCACAGATACGCAGTATTTT
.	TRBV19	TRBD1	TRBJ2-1	CASNPGTVYNEQFF	TGTGCCAGTAACCCCGGGACAGTATACAATGAGCAGTTCTTC
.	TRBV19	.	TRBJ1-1	CASSISGTTEAFF	TGTGCCAGTAGTATATCAGGAACAACTGAAGCTTTCTTT
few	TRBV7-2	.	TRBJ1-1	CASSLNTGKAFF	TGTGCCAGCAGCTTAAACACAGGAAAAGCTTTCTTT
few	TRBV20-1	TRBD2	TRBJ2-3	CSASGLAGLSTDTQYF	TGCAGTGCTAGTGGGCTAGCGGGCCTTAGCACAGATACGCAGTATTTT
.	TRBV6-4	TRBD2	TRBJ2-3	CASSAFSGTDTQYF	TGTGCCAGCAGTGCCTTTAGCGGGACAGATACGCAGTATTTT
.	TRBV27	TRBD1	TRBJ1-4	CASSLTGTGVEKLFF	TGTGCCAGCAGTTTAACCGGGACAGGGGTCGAAAAACTGTTTTTT
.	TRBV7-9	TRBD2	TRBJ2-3	CASSYPGTRGPSTDTQYF	TGTGCCAGCAGCTACCCCGGGACTAGGGGACCTAGCACAGATACGCAGTATTTT
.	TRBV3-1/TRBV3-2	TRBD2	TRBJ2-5	CASSPWTTSGTQETQYF	TGTGCCAGCAGCCCATGGACGACTAGCGGCACCCAAGAGACCCAGTACTTC
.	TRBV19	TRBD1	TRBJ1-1	CASSPRTGRTNTEAFF	TGTGCCAGTAGTCCGCGGACAGGGCGGACGAACACTGAAGCTTTCTTT
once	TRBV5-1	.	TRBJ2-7	CASSLVSSYEQYF	TGCGCCAGCAGCTTGGTTAGCTCCTACGAGCAGTACTTC
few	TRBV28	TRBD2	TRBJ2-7	CASSPDLMAGWTSGTYEQYF	TGTGCCAGCAGTCCCGACCTGATGGCGGGATGGACTAGCGGGACCTACGAGCAGTACTTC
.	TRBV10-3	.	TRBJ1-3	CAINPGTGNTIYF	TGTGCCATCAATCCCGGGACTGGAAACACCATATATTTT
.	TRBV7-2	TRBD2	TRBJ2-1	CASSSVTSGYNEQFF	TGTGCCAGCAGCTCGGTTACTAGCGGTTACAATGAGCAGTTCTTC
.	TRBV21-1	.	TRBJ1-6	CASSKATRVCSPLHF	TGTGCCAGCAGCAAAGCGACTAGGGTTTGTTCACCCCTCCACTTT
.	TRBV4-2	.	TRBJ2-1	CASSQGKNEQFF	TGTGCCAGCAGCCAAGGTAAAAATGAGCAGTTCTTC
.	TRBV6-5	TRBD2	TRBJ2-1	CASSLAGRHEQFF	TGTGCCAGCAGTCTAGCGGGAAGACATGAGCAGTTCTTC
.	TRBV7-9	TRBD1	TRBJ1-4	CASSLGGQGNEKLFF	TGTGCCAGCAGCTTAGGGGGACAGGGTAATGAAAAACTGTTTTTT
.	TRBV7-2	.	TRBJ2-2	CASSPSTRNTGELFF	TGTGCCAGCAGCCCGTCCACTAGGAACACCGGGGAGCTGTTTTTT
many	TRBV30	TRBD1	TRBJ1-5	CAWSGDSLGNQPQHF	TGTGCCTGGAGTGGGGACAGCCTGGGCAATCAGCCCCAGCATTTT
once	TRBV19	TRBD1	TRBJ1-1	CASSVPGQKNTEAFF	TGTGCCAGTAGTGTACCGGGACAGAAGAACACTGAAGCTTTCTTT
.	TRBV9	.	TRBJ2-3	CASSTLQVSSTDTQYF	TGTGCCAGCAGTACACTCCAGGTGTCTAGCACAGATACGCAGTATTTT
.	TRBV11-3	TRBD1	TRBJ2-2	CASSVGTGNTGELFF	TGTGCCAGCAGCGTAGGGACAGGAAACACCGGGGAGCTGTTTTTT
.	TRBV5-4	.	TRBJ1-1	CASSLGAGALNTEAFF	TGTGCCAGCAGCTTGGGGGCAGGGGCCCTGAACACTGAAGCTTTCTTT
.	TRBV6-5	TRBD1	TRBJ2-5	CASTRITGGAETQYF	TGTGCCAGCACGAGGATTACAGGGGGCGCGGAGACCCAGTACTTC
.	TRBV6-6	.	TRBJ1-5	CASSSGRGLSNQPQHF	TGTGCCAGCAGTTCCGGGAGGGGATTAAGCAATCAGCCCCAGCATTTT
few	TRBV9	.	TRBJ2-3	CASSVAPLFTDTQYF	TGTGCCAGCAGCGTGGCCCCCCTCTTCACAGATACGCAGTATTTT
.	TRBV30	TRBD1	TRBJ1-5	CAWSVGQGGQPQHF	TGTGCCTGGAGTGTCGGACAGGGTGGACAGCCCCAGCATTTT
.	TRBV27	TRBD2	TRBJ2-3	CASSLRASSGPTDTQYF	TGTGCCAGCAGTTTACGGGCATCTAGCGGCCCCACAGATACGCAGTATTTT
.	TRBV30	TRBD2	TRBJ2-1	CAWSARTSFEQFF	TGTGCCTGGAGTGCTCGGACTAGCTTTGAGCAGTTCTTC
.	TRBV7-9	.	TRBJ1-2	CASSLWSEGYTF	TGTGCCAGCAGCTTATGGTCCGAGGGCTACACCTTC
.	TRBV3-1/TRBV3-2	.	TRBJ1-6	CASSQGGGSGSPLHF	TGTGCCAGCAGCCAAGGCGGCGGATCTGGTTCACCCCTCCACTTT
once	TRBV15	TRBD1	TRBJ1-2	CATSRDGTGYGYTF	TGTGCCACCAGCAGAGATGGGACAGGGTATGGCTACACCTTC
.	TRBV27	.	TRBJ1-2	CASSLEDTF	TGTGCCAGCAGTTTGGAGGACACCTTC
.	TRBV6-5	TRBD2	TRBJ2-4	CASSSLAGGHRNIQYF	TGTGCCAGCAGTTCCCTAGCGGGAGGCCATAGGAACATTCAGTACTTC
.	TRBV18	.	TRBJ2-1	CASSPSNQVDEQFF	TGTGCCAGCTCACCATCTAATCAGGTAGATGAGCAGTTCTTC
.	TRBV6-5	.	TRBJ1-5	CASGQLRSNQPQHF	TGTGCCAGTGGACAGTTAAGGAGCAATCAGCCCCAGCATTTT
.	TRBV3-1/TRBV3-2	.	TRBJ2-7	CASSQDPPVRAGTYEQYF	TGTGCCAGCAGCCAAGATCCCCCCGTGAGGGCGGGAACTTACGAGCAGTACTTC
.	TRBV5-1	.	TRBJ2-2	CASSRSADSTGELFF	TGCGCCAGCTCGCGGTCGGCGGATAGCACCGGGGAGCTGTTTTTT
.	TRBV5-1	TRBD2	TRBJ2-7	CASSLAASGEQYF	TGCGCCAGCAGCTTGGCGGCTAGCGGCGAGCAGTACTTC
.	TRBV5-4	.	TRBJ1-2	CASSSPQTQFNYGYTF	TGTGCCAGCAGCTCACCACAAACACAGTTTAACTATGGCTACACCTTC
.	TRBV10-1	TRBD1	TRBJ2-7	CASSESTFVGQGYEQYF	TGCGCCAGCAGTGAGTCGACCTTTGTGGGACAGGGCTACGAGCAGTACTTC
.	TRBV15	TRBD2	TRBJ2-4	CATSRDRIAGVKNIQYF	TGTGCCACCAGCAGAGACCGGATAGCGGGGGTCAAAAACATTCAGTACTTC
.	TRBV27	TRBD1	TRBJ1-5	CASSLQGAFNQPQHF	TGTGCCAGCAGTTTACAGGGGGCGTTCAATCAGCCCCAGCATTTT
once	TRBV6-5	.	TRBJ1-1	CASRRPGPNTEAFF	TGTGCCAGCAGGAGACCAGGGCCGAACACTGAAGCTTTCTTT
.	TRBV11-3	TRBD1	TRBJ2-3	CASSPRQGFEQDTQYF	TGTGCCAGCAGCCCTCGACAGGGGTTTGAACAAGATACGCAGTATTTT
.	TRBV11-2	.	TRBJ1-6	CASSFQGGNSPLHF	TGTGCCAGCAGCTTTCAGGGTGGGAATTCACCCCTCCACTTT
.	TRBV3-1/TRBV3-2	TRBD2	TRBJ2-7	CASSRLGLAGVSEQYF	TGTGCCAGCAGCCGCCTCGGACTAGCGGGAGTAAGCGAGCAGTACTTC
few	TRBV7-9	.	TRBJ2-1	CASLSVSYNEQFF	TGTGCCAGCCTTAGCGTCTCCTACAATGAGCAGTTCTTC
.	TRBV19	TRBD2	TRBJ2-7	CASSFILAGPYEQYF	TGTGCCAGTAGCTTTATCTTAGCGGGACCGTACGAGCAGTACTTC
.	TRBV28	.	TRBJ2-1	CASSFREEIYNEQFF	TGTGCCAGCAGTTTCAGGGAAGAAATCTACAATGAGCAGTTCTTC
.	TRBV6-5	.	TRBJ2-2	CASRSRNTGELFF	TGTGCCTCCCGTAGCAGGAACACCGGGGAGCTGTTTTTT
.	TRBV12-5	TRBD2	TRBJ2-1	CATRTSGSNEQFF	TGTGCTACCAGGACTAGCGGGAGCAATGAGCAGTTCTTC
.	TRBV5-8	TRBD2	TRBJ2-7	CASSLGGGTYEQYF	TGTGCCAGCAGCCTCGGGGGGGGGACCTACGAGCAGTACTTC